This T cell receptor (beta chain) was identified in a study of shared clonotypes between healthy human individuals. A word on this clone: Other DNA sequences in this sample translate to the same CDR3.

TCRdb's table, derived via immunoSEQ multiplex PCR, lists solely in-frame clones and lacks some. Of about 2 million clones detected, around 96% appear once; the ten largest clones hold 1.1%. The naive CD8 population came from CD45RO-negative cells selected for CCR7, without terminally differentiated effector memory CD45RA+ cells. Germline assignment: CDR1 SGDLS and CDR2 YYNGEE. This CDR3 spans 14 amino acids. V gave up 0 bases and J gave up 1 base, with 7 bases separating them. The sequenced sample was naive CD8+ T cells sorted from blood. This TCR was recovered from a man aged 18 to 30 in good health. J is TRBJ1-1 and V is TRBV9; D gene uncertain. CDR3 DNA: TGTGCCAGCAGCGTAGTTGAAGCGAACACTGAAGCTTTCTTT. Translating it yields CASSVVEANTEAFF.